Described below is a single T cell receptor beta chain sequence and its context. Its antigen is undetermined. Indicated treatment: 15 to 20 received Ad26.COV2.S at low or high dose, single or two shots; roughly 5 received placebo; per-sample allocation not given. Each sample was drawn 63 days after the first injection (of vaccine or placebo). The data were taken from a study of Ad26.COV2.S vaccination and SARS-CoV-2 variants. Findings and limits, study-wide: A substantial breadth of spike-specific CD8+ and CD4+ T cell responses after vaccination has been reported. Vaccine and placebo recipients had similar non-spike TCR breadth. Breadth and depth estimates from TCRs may understate total T cell responses.

Assay used: immunoSEQ multiplex PCR; TCRdb lists only in-frame clones, some missing. Among around 400,000 clones listed, approximately 90% were seen once. The CDR3 sequence is 19 residues long. Between the trimmed V and J ends, which lost 5 bases and 0 bases, there was a span of 23 bases. CDR1 is SGHTA and CDR2 is FQGNSA in the germline V gene. The sample in question was peripheral blood, obtained in a trial of Ad26.COV2.S vaccine versus placebo. The TCR was taken from a person between 18 and 65 years old who received the Ad26.COV2.S COVID-19 vaccine or a placebo. V usage is TRBV7-2 and J usage is TRBJ2-1; D is possibly TRBD2 (6 bases). CDR3 bases: TGTGCCAGCAGCCATCTAGCGTCCCTCAGATCGAGCTCCTACAATGAGCAGTTCTTC. This encodes CASSHLASLRSSSYNEQFF.